There are many counts of the clone carrying this T cell receptor beta chain. Trimming removed 9 bases from V and 6 bases from J; junction bases left unmatched: 8. In germline, CDR1 is LNHDA, CDR2 SQIVND (reference sequence). The CDR3 has 14 amino acids. Follow-up blood was drawn about 14 weeks, roughly three months, after antiretroviral therapy began. The repertoire came from unfractionated whole blood and reflected all unsorted peripheral T cells. Around 500 ng RNA was reverse transcribed with alpha and beta constant-region primers. Separate chain-specific third strand synthesis with multiplexing indices produced the alpha and beta libraries. TCRdb used MiXCR to reprocess the 5' RACE reads, holding one entry per CDR3 protein. The sample consists of some 9,300 distinct CDR3 sequences, around 6% of them appearing once. This entry comes from a study of HIV-infected patients and healthy controls.

This receptor was taken from an adult with HIV infection. The donor label of this sample is uncertain. V usage is TRBV19 and J usage is TRBJ2-2; TRBD1 agrees at 9 bases. Sequencing used blood, obtained during antiretroviral therapy. CDR3 residues: CASLRDRGAGELFF. CDR3 coding DNA: TGTGCCAGCCTCCGCGACAGGGGGGCCGGGGAGCTGTTTTTT.